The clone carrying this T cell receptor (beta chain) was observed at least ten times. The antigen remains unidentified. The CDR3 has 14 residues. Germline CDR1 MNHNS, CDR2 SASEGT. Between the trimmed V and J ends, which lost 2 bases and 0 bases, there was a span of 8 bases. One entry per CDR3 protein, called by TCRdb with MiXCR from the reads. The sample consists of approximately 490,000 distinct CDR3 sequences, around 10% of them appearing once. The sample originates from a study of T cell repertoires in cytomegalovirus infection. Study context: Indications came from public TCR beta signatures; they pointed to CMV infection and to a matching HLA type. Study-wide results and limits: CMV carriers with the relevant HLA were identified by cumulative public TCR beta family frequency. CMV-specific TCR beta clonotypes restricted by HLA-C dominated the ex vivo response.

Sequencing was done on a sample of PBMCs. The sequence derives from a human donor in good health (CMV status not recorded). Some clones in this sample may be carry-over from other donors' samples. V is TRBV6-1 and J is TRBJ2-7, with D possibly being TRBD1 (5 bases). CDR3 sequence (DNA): TGTGCCAGCAGTGAACAGGGAAACTCCTACGAGCAGTACTTC. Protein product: CASSEQGNSYEQYF.